This T cell receptor beta chain is drawn from a study of long-term antiretroviral therapy in people with HIV. Study outcomes and limitations: Relative to transplant donor controls, diversity remained lower despite increasing after ART.

This clone was counted only a few times. Its specificity is not known. An immunoSEQ assay, version v3.0, was performed at survey level. The protocol was immunoSEQ multiplex PCR, while the TCRdb copy is restricted to in-frame clones and leaves out a portion. The data show tens of thousands of clones, 75% to 95% seen once. V was pared by 2 bases and J by 4 bases, with 5 bases between. Germline CDR1 reads DFQATT; CDR2 reads SNEGSKA (reference sequence). The length of the CDR3 is 11 residues. The sequence came from a woman aged 35 to 49 with HIV. Specimen: unsorted PBMCs, collected more than 5 years after starting antiretroviral therapy. The V call is TRBV20-1, the J call TRBJ1-2; the D is unclear. Here the CDR3 reads CSARPIYGYTF. The CDR3 DNA reads TGCAGTGCTAGACCGATCTATGGCTACACCTTC.